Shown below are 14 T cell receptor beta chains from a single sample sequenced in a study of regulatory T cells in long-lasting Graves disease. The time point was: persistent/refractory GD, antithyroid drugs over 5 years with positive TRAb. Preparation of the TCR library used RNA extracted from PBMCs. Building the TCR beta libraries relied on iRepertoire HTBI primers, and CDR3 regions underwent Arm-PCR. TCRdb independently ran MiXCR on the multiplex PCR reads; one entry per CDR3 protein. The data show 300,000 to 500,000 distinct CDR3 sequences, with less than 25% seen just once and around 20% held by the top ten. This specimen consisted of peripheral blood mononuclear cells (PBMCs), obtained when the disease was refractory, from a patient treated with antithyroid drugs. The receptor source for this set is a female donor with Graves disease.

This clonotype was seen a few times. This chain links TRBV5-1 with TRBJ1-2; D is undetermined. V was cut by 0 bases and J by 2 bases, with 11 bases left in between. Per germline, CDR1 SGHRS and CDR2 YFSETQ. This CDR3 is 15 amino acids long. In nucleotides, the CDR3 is TGCGCCAGCAGCTTGGCCAGAGGACCAAACTATGGCTACACCTTC. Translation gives CASSLARGPNYGYTF.

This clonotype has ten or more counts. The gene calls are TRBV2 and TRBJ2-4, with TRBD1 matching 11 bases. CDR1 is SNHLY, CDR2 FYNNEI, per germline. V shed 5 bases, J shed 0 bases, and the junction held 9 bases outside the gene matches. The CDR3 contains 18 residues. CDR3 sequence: CASSPDRGHLLAKNIQYF. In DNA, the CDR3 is TGTGCCAGCAGTCCGGACAGGGGGCACTTACTAGCCAAAAACATTCAGTACTTC.

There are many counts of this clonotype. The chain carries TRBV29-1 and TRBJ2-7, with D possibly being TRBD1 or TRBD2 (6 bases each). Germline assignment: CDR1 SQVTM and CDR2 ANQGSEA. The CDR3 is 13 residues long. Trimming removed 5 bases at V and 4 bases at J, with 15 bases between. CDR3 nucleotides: TGCAGCGTTACAACAGGGACTCCTTACGAGCAGTACTTC. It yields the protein CSVTTGTPYEQYF.

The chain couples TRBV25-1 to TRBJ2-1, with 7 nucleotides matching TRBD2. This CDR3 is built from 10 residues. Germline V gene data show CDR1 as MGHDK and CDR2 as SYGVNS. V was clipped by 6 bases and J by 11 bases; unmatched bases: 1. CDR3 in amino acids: CASRGGKQFF. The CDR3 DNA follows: TGTGCCAGCAGGGGGGGGAAGCAGTTCTTC.

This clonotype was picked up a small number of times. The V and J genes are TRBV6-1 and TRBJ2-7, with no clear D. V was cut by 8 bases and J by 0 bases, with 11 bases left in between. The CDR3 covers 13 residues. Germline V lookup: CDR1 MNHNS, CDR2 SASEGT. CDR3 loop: CASVPESSYEQYF. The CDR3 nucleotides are TGTGCCAGCGTACCCGAAAGCTCCTACGAGCAGTACTTC.

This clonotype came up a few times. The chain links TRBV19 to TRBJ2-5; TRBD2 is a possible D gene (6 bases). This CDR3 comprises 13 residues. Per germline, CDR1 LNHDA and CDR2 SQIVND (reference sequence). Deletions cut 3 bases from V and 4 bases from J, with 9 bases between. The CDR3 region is CASSMGGGETQYF. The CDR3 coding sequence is TGTGCCAGTAGTATGGGGGGAGGAGAGACCCAGTACTTC.

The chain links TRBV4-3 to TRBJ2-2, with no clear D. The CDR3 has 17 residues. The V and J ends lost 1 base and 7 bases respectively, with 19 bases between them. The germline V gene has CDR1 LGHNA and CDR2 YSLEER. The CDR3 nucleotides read TGCGCCAGCAGCCAAGGTGGTAACCAGATTTGGGTCGGGGAGCTGTTTTTT. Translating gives CASSQGGNQIWVGELFF.

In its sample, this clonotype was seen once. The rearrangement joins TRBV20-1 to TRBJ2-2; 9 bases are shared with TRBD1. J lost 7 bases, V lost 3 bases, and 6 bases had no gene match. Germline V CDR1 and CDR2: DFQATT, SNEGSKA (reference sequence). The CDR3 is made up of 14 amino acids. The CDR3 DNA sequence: TGCAGTGCTAGGGGTTGGACAGGGGTCGGGGAGCTGTTTTTT. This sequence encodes CSARGWTGVGELFF.

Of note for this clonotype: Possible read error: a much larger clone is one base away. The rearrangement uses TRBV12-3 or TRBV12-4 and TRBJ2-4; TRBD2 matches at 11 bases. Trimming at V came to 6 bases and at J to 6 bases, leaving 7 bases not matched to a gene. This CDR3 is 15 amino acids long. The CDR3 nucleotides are TGTGCCAGCAGCGCTAGCGGGAGGTCCAGAAACATTCAGTACTTC. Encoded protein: CASSASGRSRNIQYF.

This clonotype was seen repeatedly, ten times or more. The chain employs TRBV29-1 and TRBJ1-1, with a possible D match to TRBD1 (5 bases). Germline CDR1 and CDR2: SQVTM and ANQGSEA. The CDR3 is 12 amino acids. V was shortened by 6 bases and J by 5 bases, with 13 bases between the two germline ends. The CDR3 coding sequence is TGCAGCGTCGAGCCGTCAGGGACTGAAGCTTTCTTT. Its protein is CSVEPSGTEAFF.

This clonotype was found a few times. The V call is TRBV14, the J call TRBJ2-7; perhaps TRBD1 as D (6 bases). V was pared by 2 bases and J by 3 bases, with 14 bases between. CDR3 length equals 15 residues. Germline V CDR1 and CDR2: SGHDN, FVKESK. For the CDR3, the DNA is TGTGCCAGCAGCCAAAATTTCGGACAGAACTACGAGCAGTACTTC. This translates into CASSQNFGQNYEQYF.

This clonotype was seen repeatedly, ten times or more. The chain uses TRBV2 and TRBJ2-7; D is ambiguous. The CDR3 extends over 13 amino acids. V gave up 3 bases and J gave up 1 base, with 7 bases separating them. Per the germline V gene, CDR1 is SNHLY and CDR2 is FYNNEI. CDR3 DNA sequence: TGTGCCAGCAGTGATTCTCCTTCCTACGAGCAGTACTTC. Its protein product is CASSDSPSYEQYF.

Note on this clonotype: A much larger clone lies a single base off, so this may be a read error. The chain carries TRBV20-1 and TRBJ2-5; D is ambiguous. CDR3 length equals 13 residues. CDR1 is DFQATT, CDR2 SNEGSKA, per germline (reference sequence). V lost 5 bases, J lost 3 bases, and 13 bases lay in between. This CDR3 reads CSASPPAKETQYF. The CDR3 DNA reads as TGCAGTGCTTCCCCACCCGCCAAAGAGACCCAGTACTTC.

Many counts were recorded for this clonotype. The CDR3 loop reads CASSFLRTVSLRGYTF. The CDR3 DNA sequence: TGTGCCAGCAGTTTCCTACGGACAGTAAGTTTGCGTGGCTACACCTTC. This rearrangement joins TRBV28 to TRBJ1-2; a possible D gene is TRBD1 (6 bases). Between the trimmed V and J ends, which lost 3 bases and 7 bases, there was a span of 21 bases. The CDR3 loop spans 16 amino acids. Germline lookup yields CDR1 MDHEN and CDR2 SYDVKM.